Listed here are 22 T cell receptor beta chains from one sample, sequenced in a study of metastatic and nonmetastatic thyroid tumors. TCRdb re-clonotyped the PCR reads via MiXCR. The sample holds 10,000 or so clones, 32% seen once. Each patient came to thyroid surgery without any prior treatment (of any kind). Input material: tumor tissue. The receptors derive from a female donor with papillary thyroid cancer or a benign thyroid nodule (not recorded which). Some clones in this sample may be carry-over from other donors' samples.

By sample fraction, this clone is medium-sized. The V call is TRBV7-2, the J call TRBJ1-5, with D possibly matching TRBD1 (5 bases). Germline V gene lookup returns CDR1 SGHTA and CDR2 FQGNSA. Trimming cost V 5 bases and J 3 bases, with 17 bases left between them. The CDR3 length is 16 residues. In nucleotides, the CDR3 is TGTGCCAGCAGCCTAACGCCAGGGTCTTCCAATCAGCCCCAGCATTTT. Encoded protein: CASSLTPGSSNQPQHF.

This clone occurred many times. One base away lies a much larger clone, so this may be a sequencing read error. This specimen includes other DNA sequences encoding the same CDR3. J is TRBJ2-1 and V is TRBV12-3 or TRBV12-4, with 11 bases identical to TRBD2. Trimming took 7 bases from V and 8 from J; bases not matched to a gene: 19. This CDR3 has 18 residues. The CDR3 spells CASTAGLAGGKLGDEQFF. CDR3 nucleotides: TGTGCCAGCACCGCAGGCCTAGCGGGAGGTAAGCTTGGGGATGAGCAGTTCTTC.

J is TRBJ2-7 and V is TRBV6-1; D not certain. The CDR3 length is 15 residues. V dropped 1 base and J dropped 1 base, with 11 bases sitting between them. The germline gives CDR1 MNHNS, CDR2 SASEGT. The CDR3: CASSEVGSASYEQYV. The CDR3 DNA reads as TGTGCCAGCAGTGAAGTCGGATCCGCTTCCTACGAGCAGTACGTC.

This chain links TRBV11-2 with TRBJ2-3; 7 bases agree with TRBD2. This CDR3 region has 15 residues. The V gene's germline CDR1 is SGHAT and CDR2 FQNNGV. V shed 5 bases, J shed 1 base, and the junction held 6 bases outside the gene matches. The CDR3 loop is CASSRGTIRTDTQYF. CDR3 DNA: TGTGCCAGCAGCAGAGGGACTATCCGCACAGATACGCAGTATTTT.

As DNA, the CDR3 is TGTGCCAGCAGCCCGGTGACCCCCCTGGGCAATGAGCAGTTCTTC. Translating it yields CASSPVTPLGNEQFF. The rearrangement links TRBV11-1 to TRBJ2-1; no definite D call. Deletions cut 5 bases from V and 6 bases from J, with 17 bases between. CDR1 and CDR2 (germline): SGHAT, FQDESV (reference sequence). The CDR3 sequence is 15 residues long.

This clone has at least ten counts. The J gene is TRBJ2-1, the V gene TRBV10-3, with D perhaps TRBD1 or TRBD2 (6 bases each). Trimming took 6 bases from V and 6 from J, leaving 21 bases between them. This CDR3 has 16 residues. Germline V gene data show CDR1 as ENHRY and CDR2 as SYGVKD. The CDR3 reads CAIRGVAAKGGNEQFF. The CDR3 region has the DNA TGTGCCATCAGGGGGGTAGCGGCTAAGGGGGGCAATGAGCAGTTCTTC.

The rearrangement joins TRBV20-1 to TRBJ2-1, with a weak D call TRBD1 (5 bases). This CDR3 is built from 16 residues. Germline CDR1 reads DFQATT; CDR2 reads SNEGSKA (reference sequence). Trimming removed 0 bases at V and 8 bases at J, with 20 bases between. CDR3 nucleotides: TGCAGTGCTAGAGATCGCTCGTGGGGCGATTGTCATGAGCAGTTCTTC. Translating it yields CSARDRSWGDCHEQFF.

V and J are TRBV6-1 and TRBJ2-3; the D gene is possibly TRBD2 (6 bases). Trimming removed 8 bases at V and 5 bases at J, with 14 bases between. Germline V gene lookup returns CDR1 MNHNS and CDR2 SASEGT. The CDR3 is 13 amino acids. The CDR3 DNA reads TGTGCCAGCCATTGGGCCGGGGGAGATACGCAGTATTTT. Translating it yields CASHWAGGDTQYF.

This chain connects TRBV7-2 to TRBJ2-2; 7 nucleotides align to TRBD1. V dropped 5 bases and J dropped 5; count of bases not matched to a gene: 5. The CDR3 has 14 residues. Germline V lookup: CDR1 SGHTA, CDR2 FQGNSA. CDR3 nucleotide sequence: TGTGCCAGCAGCCCGGGACAGAAGACCGGGGAGCTGTTTTTT. Translation gives CASSPGQKTGELFF.

By share, this clone ranks as medium-sized. This chain links TRBV28 with TRBJ1-6; D gene uncertain. CDR1 is MDHEN, CDR2 SYDVKM, per germline. CDR3 size: 15 residues. Trimming removed 2 bases at V and 3 bases at J, with 8 bases between. The CDR3 nucleotides read TGTGCCAGCAGTTTAATCGGCAGCTATAATTCACCCCTCCACTTT. It translates to CASSLIGSYNSPLHF.

This clone showed up just once. The chain combines TRBV18 with TRBJ2-7, with 8 bases lining up with TRBD2. Trimming at V came to 0 bases and at J to 2 bases, leaving 3 bases not matched to a gene. The CDR3 extends over 15 amino acids. Germline CDR1 reads KGHSH; CDR2 reads LQKENI. The CDR3 protein is CASSPPSGSTYEQYF. The CDR3 nucleotides are TGTGCCAGCTCACCACCGAGCGGGAGCACCTACGAGCAGTACTTC.

The chain carries TRBV28 and TRBJ2-2, with TRBD2 matching over 10 bases. V lost 5 bases and J lost 6; bases outside the gene matches: 9. The germline V gene has CDR1 MDHEN and CDR2 SYDVKM. This CDR3 is built from 16 residues. The CDR3, as DNA: TGTGCCAGCAGTCTACCGGGACTAGCGATATCCGGGGAGCTGTTTTTT. Translating gives CASSLPGLAISGELFF.

This clone occurred a few times. The chain combines TRBV4-1 with TRBJ2-5, with a possible D match to TRBD2 (6 bases). V was trimmed by 4 bases and J by 2 bases, leaving 14 bases between them. This CDR3 contains 15 residues. Germline V gives CDR1 MGHRA, CDR2 YSYEKL. The CDR3 loop reads CASSLLDSGQETQYF. The DNA of the CDR3 is TGCGCCAGCAGCCTGTTGGATAGCGGTCAAGAGACCCAGTACTTC.

The rearrangement links TRBV20-1 to TRBJ2-1; possible D gene TRBD2, 6 bases. V was trimmed by 5 bases and J by 8 bases, leaving 22 bases between them. The V gene's germline CDR1 is DFQATT and CDR2 SNEGSKA (reference sequence). This CDR3 is built from 15 residues. This CDR3 is CSAPPGTQLRDEQFF. The DNA for the CDR3 is TGCAGTGCTCCCCCCGGGACTCAGCTTCGGGATGAGCAGTTCTTC.

The chain employs TRBV7-9 and TRBJ1-5; D unclear. The CDR3 has 14 residues. Deletions cut 5 bases from V and 0 bases from J, with 8 bases between. Germline CDR1 reads SEHNR; CDR2 reads FQNEAQ (reference sequence). Here the CDR3 reads CASSPLGSNQPQHF. CDR3 in DNA: TGTGCCAGCAGCCCCCTGGGTAGCAATCAGCCCCAGCATTTT.

This clone was counted between two and nine times. The chain couples TRBV28 to TRBJ2-5; either TRBD1 or TRBD2 may supply D (7 bases each). This CDR3 is built from 18 residues. The V end lost 4 bases, the J end lost 8 bases, and 29 bases lay between the germline ends. The V gene's germline CDR1 is MDHEN and CDR2 SYDVKM. The CDR3 sequence is CASSYGQVGTTRRCTQYF. The DNA of the CDR3 is TGTGCCAGCAGTTATGGACAGGTGGGGACTACCCGCCGATGTACCCAGTACTTC.

J is TRBJ1-6 and V is TRBV6-2 or TRBV6-3, with unresolved D. Germline-derived CDR1 and CDR2 are MNHEY and SVGEGT. The V end lost 4 bases, the J end lost 7 bases, and 8 bases lay between the germline ends. CDR3 length: 13 amino acids. CDR3 region: CASSFLRNSPLHF. Here the CDR3 DNA reads TGTGCCAGCAGTTTCTTGAGGAATTCACCCCTCCACTTT.

The chain couples TRBV28 to TRBJ1-6; D is perhaps TRBD1 (5 bases). V was clipped by 9 bases and J by 6 bases, with 9 bases between them. Looked up from germline, CDR1 is MDHEN and CDR2 is SYDVKM. The CDR3 loop spans 12 amino acids. The CDR3 protein is CARLGGNSPLHF. CDR3 nucleotides: TGTGCCAGGCTGGGGGGTAATTCACCCCTCCACTTT.

The chain recombines TRBV10-3 with TRBJ2-3; D is unclear. Trimming pared 3 bases from V and 2 bases from J, leaving 6 bases between. CDR1 is ENHRY, CDR2 SYGVKD, per germline. This CDR3 spans 13 amino acids. The CDR3 region has the DNA TGTGCCATCAGTGATGAAGCCACAGATACGCAGTATTTT. It specifies CAISDEATDTQYF.

The V and J genes are TRBV4-1 and TRBJ2-1; 11 bases align to TRBD2. V gave up 1 base and J gave up 4 bases; unmatched junction bases: 9. Germline V lookup: CDR1 MGHRA, CDR2 YSYEKL. The CDR3 sequence is 18 residues long. In DNA form, the CDR3 reads TGCGCCAGCAGCCAAGGGGTTTCTAGCGGGAGGCAATACAATGAGCAGTTCTTC. This encodes CASSQGVSSGRQYNEQFF.

This clone has a handful of counts. This chain connects TRBV2 to TRBJ2-7; D remains unclear. The length of the CDR3 is 14 residues. The germline gives CDR1 SNHLY, CDR2 FYNNEI. Trimming removed 3 bases at V and 3 bases at J, with 12 bases between. CDR3 DNA sequence: TGTGCCAGCAGTGACAGACGGAGTAACTACGAGCAGTACTTC. Translation: CASSDRRSNYEQYF.

Relative to its sample, this clone is medium-sized. The gene calls are TRBV18 and TRBJ2-7; the D gene is possibly TRBD2 (6 bases). The CDR3 contains 16 residues. CDR1 is KGHSH, CDR2 LQKENI, per germline. Trimming took off 3 bases at V and 0 bases at J, with 15 bases between the two ends. This CDR3 reads CASSPYAGLSSYEQYF. The CDR3 nucleotides are TGTGCCAGCTCACCTTACGCGGGACTCTCCTCCTACGAGCAGTACTTC. The full variable domain, in which reference TRBV18 and TRBJ2-7 provide the parts outside the CDR3, is NAGVMQNPRHLVRRRGQEARLRCSPMKGHSHVYWYRQLPEEGLKFMVYLQKENIIDESGMPKERFSAEFPKEGPSILRIQQVVRGDSAAYFCASSPYAGLSSYEQYFGPGTRLTVT.